Here is one TCR beta chain with its context. What it binds is not known. This sample is part of a study of cytomegalovirus exposure and HLA in healthy donors. Whole-study results and caveats: A list of approximately 160 TCR beta chains associated with cytomegalovirus was given. According to a subsequent analysis, TCR clusters from the first cohort were inclined to appear together in the 110 or so validation repertoires.

TCRdb keeps only in-frame clones here, not all; method: immunoSEQ multiplex PCR. Counted here are 50,000 to 65,000 clones, about 95% occurring once; the ten biggest clones make up 0.95% to 1.5%. The CDR3 has 15 residues. Germline V CDR1 and CDR2: SGHAT, FQNNGV. V shed 5 bases and J 8 bases; nucleotides not matched to a gene: 9. The sequence came from a woman younger than 30 in good health and CMV-seronegative. The genes are TRBV11-2 and TRBJ1-4; 9 bases line up with TRBD1. The sequenced sample consisted of PBMCs. CDR3 in amino acids: CASSLAGQGGEKLFF. In DNA form, the CDR3 reads TGTGCCAGCAGCCTTGCGGGACAGGGAGGGGAAAAACTGTTTTTT. Full variable domain (outside the CDR3, taken from reference TRBV11-2 and TRBJ1-4): EAGVAQSPRYKIIEKRQSVAFWCNPISGHATLYWYQQILGQGPKLLIQFQNNGVVDDSQLPKDRFSAERLKGVDSTLKIQPAKLEDSAVYLCASSLAGQGGEKLFFGSGTQLSVL.